The 28 T cell receptor beta chains below were found in one sample sequenced in a study of T cells after yellow fever vaccination. TCRdb re-called the 5' RACE reads with MiXCR, one entry per CDR3 protein. There are about 130,000 distinct CDR3 sequences in the sample; roughly 6.7% occur only once, and around 2.7% lies in the top ten. Specimen: CD4+ T cells sorted from PBMCs, collected approximately 11 days after the first yellow fever vaccination. The receptors were gathered from a man between 18 and 35 years old who received the YFV17D yellow fever vaccine.

This clonotype was seen many times. This chain joins TRBV7-2 and TRBJ2-6; no clear D gene. The CDR3 has 15 residues. Germline-derived CDR1 and CDR2 are SGHTA and FQGNSA. V shed 3 bases and J shed 0 bases, with 6 bases lying between them. CDR3 protein: CASSLGNSGANVLTF. The CDR3 nucleotides are TGTGCCAGCAGCTTGGGCAACTCTGGGGCCAACGTCCTGACTTTC.

The table lists this clonotype with many counts. This chain uses TRBV6-7 with TRBJ2-3; 8 bases are shared with TRBD2. TRBV6-7 is flagged as an ORF with uncertain function. The CDR3 sequence is 17 residues long. V shed 6 bases, J shed 1 base, and the junction held 12 bases outside the gene matches. CDR3 sequence (DNA): TGTGCCAGCAGCTGGTATCTGGCACTAGCGGGCACAGATACGCAGTATTTT. This sequence encodes CASSWYLALAGTDTQYF.

This clonotype was picked up many times. The chain couples TRBV24-1 to TRBJ1-2, with 12 bases identical to TRBD1. With V trimmed by 4 bases and J by 7 bases, 6 bases remained unmatched. The germline gives CDR1 KGHDR, CDR2 SFDVKD. The CDR3 contains 15 residues. CDR3 DNA sequence: TGTGCCACCAGTGACGACGGGACAGGGGGCGTTGGCTACACCTTC. Translating it yields CATSDDGTGGVGYTF.

This clonotype was counted ten times or more. The chain has TRBV5-6 and TRBJ2-4; 14 positions match TRBD2. Germline lookup yields CDR1 SGHDT and CDR2 YYEEEE. J gave up 0 bases and V 4 bases, and 3 bases lay outside the gene matches. There are 17 residues in the CDR3. The CDR3 here is CASSRTSGGIAKNIQYF. In nucleotides, the CDR3 is TGTGCCAGCAGCCGGACTAGCGGGGGGATAGCCAAAAACATTCAGTACTTC. The full variable domain, in which reference TRBV5-6 and TRBJ2-4 provide the parts outside the CDR3, is DAGVTQSPTHLIKTRGQQVTLRCSPKSGHDTVSWYQQALGQGPQFIFQYYEEEERQRGNFPDRFSGHQFPNYSSELNVNALLLGDSALYLCASSRTSGGIAKNIQYFGAGTRLSVL.

Note on this clonotype: This may be a read error: a much more frequent sequence differs by one nucleotide. The J gene is TRBJ2-5, the V gene TRBV12-3 or TRBV12-4, with TRBD2 matching over 13 bases. The CDR3 is 18 amino acids. CDR3 in amino acids: CACSPGLAGVPLQETQYF. DNA for the CDR3: TGTGCCTGCAGTCCCGGACTAGCGGGGGTTCCGTTGCAAGAGACCCAGTACTTC.

Regarding this clonotype: A much larger clone lies a single base off, so this may be a read error. The chain combines TRBV29-1 with TRBJ1-1; D unclear. The CDR3 has 13 amino acids. From germline, CDR1 is SQVTM and CDR2 ANQGSEA. V lost 3 bases and J lost 1, with 9 bases in between. The CDR3 sequence: CSVEDGTNTEAFF. The CDR3 nucleotides are TGCAGCGTTGAGGATGGAACGAACACTGAAGCTTTCTTT.

This clonotype has ten or more counts. The V and J genes are TRBV13 and TRBJ1-2; D gene unclear. Germline assignment: CDR1 PRHDT and CDR2 FYEKMQ (reference sequence). V lost 3 bases, J lost 4 bases, and 9 bases lay in between. This CDR3 spans 13 amino acids. Written as DNA, the CDR3 is TGTGCCAGCAGCTTGGACGTTCTCTATGGCTACACCTTC. Residues: CASSLDVLYGYTF.

This clonotype was detected many times. The rearrangement links TRBV30 to TRBJ2-2, with 8 bases matching TRBD2. CDR1 is GTSNPN and CDR2 is SVGIG in the germline V gene (reference sequence). There are 15 residues in the CDR3. J was trimmed by 1 base and V by 1 base; bases with no gene match: 2. CDR3 loop: CAWSGLAQNTGELFF. The DNA of the CDR3 is TGTGCCTGGAGTGGACTAGCGCAGAACACCGGGGAGCTGTTTTTT.

This clonotype appeared many times. The chain is built from TRBV5-1 and TRBJ2-1; D is uncertain. The V end lost 1 base, the J end lost 6 bases, and 5 bases lay between the germline ends. This CDR3 spans 12 amino acids. Per germline, CDR1 SGHRS and CDR2 YFSETQ. In DNA form, the CDR3 reads TGCGCCAGCAGCTTGTTACTCAATGAGCAGTTCTTC. It specifies CASSLLLNEQFF.

In its sample, this clonotype was seen many times. V is TRBV5-1 and J is TRBJ2-3; TRBD1 aligns across 8 bases. Per the germline V gene, CDR1 is SGHRS and CDR2 is YFSETQ. V lost 4 bases and J lost 10; bases outside the gene matches: 5. This CDR3 has 12 residues. CDR3 amino acids: CASSLGQEAQYF. The CDR3 DNA sequence: TGCGCCAGCAGCCTGGGACAGGAGGCGCAGTATTTT. The whole variable domain, remainder taken from reference TRBV5-1 and TRBJ2-3, is KAGVTQTPRYLIKTRGQQVTLSCSPISGHRSVSWYQQTPGQGLQFLFEYFSETQRNKGNFPGRFSGRQFSNSRSEMNVSTLELGDSALYLCASSLGQEAQYFGPGTRLTVL.

This clonotype has at least ten counts. The CDR3 coding sequence is TGTGCCAGCAGCTTAAAAGGAGAGACCCAGTACTTC. This gives the protein CASSLKGETQYF. The V and J genes are TRBV11-3 and TRBJ2-5; D is undetermined. Germline V lookup: CDR1 SGHNT, CDR2 YENEEA. The CDR3 is made up of 12 amino acids. Trimming took 2 bases from V and 4 from J, leaving 5 bases between them.

This clonotype was recorded a few times. This chain uses TRBV9 with TRBJ2-1; possibly TRBD1 for D (6 bases). Trimming removed 0 bases from V and 2 bases from J, with 12 bases in between. The CDR3 length is 16 residues. Germline V gives CDR1 SGDLS, CDR2 YYNGEE. CDR3 residues: CASSVVTGSTYNEQFF. The CDR3 DNA reads TGTGCCAGCAGCGTAGTTACAGGGTCGACCTACAATGAGCAGTTCTTC.

This clonotype was seen repeatedly, ten times or more. The gene calls are TRBV24-1 and TRBJ2-3; D not certain. Germline CDR1 reads KGHDR; CDR2 reads SFDVKD. V lost 1 base, J lost 6 bases, and 4 bases lay in between. The CDR3 length is 12 residues. CDR3 amino acids: CATSDFGDTQYF. For the CDR3, the DNA is TGTGCCACCAGTGATTTCGGGGATACGCAGTATTTT.

Many counts were recorded for this clonotype. CDR3 in DNA: TGCGCCAGCAGCCCAGAACAGGGAGTAGGCGGCTACACCTTC. Its translation: CASSPEQGVGGYTF. The J gene is TRBJ1-2, the V gene TRBV5-1, with D possibly TRBD1 on 6 matching bases. The V gene lost 4 bases and the J gene lost 8 bases, with 18 bases spanning the gap. The CDR3 has 14 amino acids. Germline CDR1 and CDR2: SGHRS and YFSETQ.

At least ten counts were recorded for this clonotype. The rearrangement links TRBV12-3 or TRBV12-4 to TRBJ2-5, with 10 positions matching TRBD2. Germline trimming cut 6 bases from V and 4 bases from J; bases unmatched to any gene: 8. The CDR3 totals 15 residues. CDR3 sequence reads: CASRKRGGRRETQYF. Written as DNA, the CDR3 is TGTGCCAGCAGAAAGCGGGGGGGGCGCCGAGAGACCCAGTACTTC.

This clonotype came up many times. CDR3 in amino acids: CASSLISTYNEQFF. DNA for the CDR3: TGTGCCAGCAGCCTGATTAGCACCTACAATGAGCAGTTCTTC. The V and J genes are TRBV14 and TRBJ2-1; D call uncertain. This CDR3 comprises 14 residues. CDR1 and CDR2 from the germline V gene are SGHDN and FVKESK. Trimming pared 4 bases from V and 2 bases from J, leaving 9 bases between.

The count of this clonotype is one. Germline is not matched at one junction end, which may reflect a read error. The gene calls are TRBV7-3 and TRBJ2-3; a weak D match, TRBD1 (6 bases). Germline assignment: CDR1 SGHTA and CDR2 FQGTGA. This CDR3 contains 15 residues. The CDR3 DNA sequence: TGTGCCAGCAGCTTAAGTGGGGGCGGAACAGATGCGCAGTATTTT. Translated: CASSLSGGGTDAQYF.

The chain combines TRBV7-3 with TRBJ1-2; perhaps TRBD1 as D (5 bases). Trimming stripped 5 bases from V and 10 bases from J, with 20 bases between. Germline CDR1 is SGHTA and CDR2 is FQGTGA. The CDR3 is 14 residues long. CDR3 loop: CASSPRGGVTAYTF. The DNA for the CDR3 is TGTGCCAGCAGCCCCCGGGGGGGAGTTACGGCCTACACCTTC.

This clonotype was recorded a few times. V usage is TRBV6-4 and J usage is TRBJ2-5, with 8 bases aligning to TRBD2. V lost 3 bases and J lost 5; bases outside the gene matches: 8. The CDR3 loop spans 15 amino acids. Looked up from germline, CDR1 is MRHNA and CDR2 is SNTAGT. The CDR3 nucleotides read TGTGCCAGCAGTGAAATCCCGGGGGGGCCGGAGACCCAGTACTTC. Translated, it gives CASSEIPGGPETQYF.

The chain uses TRBV29-1 and TRBJ2-3, with TRBD2 matching 10 bases. The germline V gene encodes CDR1 SQVTM and CDR2 ANQGSEA. CDR3 size: 15 residues. Unmatched junction bases numbered 3, after V lost 2 bases and J lost 1 base. CDR3 sequence: CSVELLAGRTDTQYF. The CDR3 nucleotides are TGCAGCGTTGAACTACTAGCGGGGCGCACAGATACGCAGTATTTT.

This clonotype was seen at least ten times. The chain carries TRBV9 and TRBJ2-5, with D possibly TRBD1 on 6 matching bases. V was pared by 2 bases and J by 3 bases, with 17 bases between. Germline V gene data show CDR1 as SGDLS and CDR2 as YYNGEE. The CDR3 sequence is 16 residues long. The CDR3 DNA sequence: TGTGCCAGCAGCGTCGAAGGCAGGGGTTGGGAAGAGACCCAGTACTTC. Translated, it gives CASSVEGRGWEETQYF.

This clonotype was detected many times. The CDR3 sequence is CASRTGGKYEQYV. The CDR3 DNA is TGTGCCAGCCGGACTGGGGGAAAATACGAGCAGTACGTC. V is TRBV6-2 or TRBV6-3 and J is TRBJ2-7, with D tentatively TRBD1 or TRBD2 (5 bases each). The ends were cut back, 8 bases at V and 4 bases at J, with 15 bases in the middle. Germline assignment: CDR1 MNHEY and CDR2 SVGEGT. The CDR3 covers 13 residues.

This clonotype was counted at least ten times. This rearrangement joins TRBV5-1 to TRBJ2-5, with 15 bases identical to TRBD2. CDR3 length equals 16 residues. Germline CDR1 reads SGHRS; CDR2 reads YFSETQ. V trimming: 4 bases; J trimming: 5 bases; junction bases outside the gene matches: 6. The CDR3 DNA follows: TGCGCCAGCAGCCACGGGACTAGCGGGGGGACGGAGACCCAGTACTTC. Translation: CASSHGTSGGTETQYF.

This clonotype was seen many times. The chain uses TRBV28 and TRBJ2-3; no firm D call. The CDR3 loop spans 12 amino acids. Germline-derived CDR1 and CDR2 are MDHEN and SYDVKM. V lost 6 bases and J lost 6, with 10 bases in between. The chain's CDR3 is CASRHNIDTQYF. CDR3 nucleotides: TGTGCCAGCAGACACAATATTGATACGCAGTATTTT. The variable domain in full, completed from reference TRBV28 and TRBJ2-3, reads DVKVTQSSRYLVKRTGEKVFLECVQDMDHENMFWYRQDPGLGLRLIYFSYDVKMKEKGDIPEGYSVSREKKERFSLILESASTNQTSMYLCASRHNIDTQYFGPGTRLTVL.

This clonotype was seen at least ten times. This chain joins TRBV10-3 and TRBJ2-1, with a weak D call TRBD2 (6 bases). Germline V CDR1 and CDR2: ENHRY, SYGVKD. The CDR3 length is 11 residues. Trimming took 7 bases from V and 9 from J, leaving 10 bases between them. Here the CDR3 DNA reads TGTGCCATCAAGGAGGGGAGTGAGCAGTTCTTC. It translates to CAIKEGSEQFF.

This clonotype showed up many times. CDR3 in amino acids: CASSRRGGAVDSEQFF. The CDR3 region has the DNA TGCGCCAGCAGCCGAAGGGGGGGGGCCGTGGATAGTGAGCAGTTCTTC. The rearrangement links TRBV4-3 to TRBJ2-1, with D perhaps matching TRBD2 (7 bases). This CDR3 region has 16 residues. Trimming removed 4 bases from V and 9 bases from J, with 22 bases in between. CDR1 and CDR2 (germline): LGHNA, YSLEER.

In its sample, this clonotype was seen many times. This chain links TRBV7-8 with TRBJ2-7; a possible D gene is TRBD1 (6 bases). Between the trimmed V and J ends, which lost 5 bases and 3 bases, there was a span of 11 bases. There are 13 residues in the CDR3. Germline assignment: CDR1 SGHVS and CDR2 FQNEAQ. The CDR3 region is CASSLDSLYEQYV. CDR3 sequence (DNA): TGTGCCAGCAGCCTGGACAGCCTCTACGAGCAGTACGTC.

This clonotype showed up many times. This rearrangement joins TRBV5-6 to TRBJ2-5; the match to TRBD2 covers 9 bases. CDR1 and CDR2 (germline): SGHDT, YYEEEE. The length of the CDR3 is 15 residues. The J segment lost 4 bases and the V segment lost 4 bases, leaving 8 bases of the junction unmatched. In DNA, the CDR3 is TGTGCCAGCAGCCGTCCGCGGGGGGGACGAGAGACCCAGTACTTC. It codes for CASSRPRGGRETQYF. The full variable domain, rest sourced from reference TRBV5-6 and TRBJ2-5, is DAGVTQSPTHLIKTRGQQVTLRCSPKSGHDTVSWYQQALGQGPQFIFQYYEEEERQRGNFPDRFSGHQFPNYSSELNVNALLLGDSALYLCASSRPRGGRETQYFGPGTRLLVL.